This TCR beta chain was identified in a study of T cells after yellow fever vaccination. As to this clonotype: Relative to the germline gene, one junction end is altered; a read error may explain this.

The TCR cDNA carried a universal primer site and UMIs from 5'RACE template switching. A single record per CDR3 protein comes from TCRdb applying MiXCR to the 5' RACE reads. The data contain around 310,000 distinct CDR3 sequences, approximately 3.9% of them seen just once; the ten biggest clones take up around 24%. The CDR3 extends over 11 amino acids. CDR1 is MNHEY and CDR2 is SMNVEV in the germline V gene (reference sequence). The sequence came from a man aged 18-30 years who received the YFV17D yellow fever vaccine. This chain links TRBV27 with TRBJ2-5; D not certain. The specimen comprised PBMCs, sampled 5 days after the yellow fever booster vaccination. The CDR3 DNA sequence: TGTGCCGGCAGTATGGGCGAGACCCAGTACTTC. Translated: CAGSMGETQYF.